This T cell receptor beta chain was observed in a study of blood T cell repertoires in COVID-19. Across the whole study: In each case, the material was cDNA or gDNA derived from T cells, B-cell-depleted T cells, or PBMCs.

Original analysis: Quantification of nucleated cells was approximated via reference gene primer amplification. TCRdb's copy holds only in-frame clones and misses some; the assay was immunoSEQ multiplex PCR. V and J calls and clone size are given by that table; D and trimming were obtained from the DNA. This sample has about 200,000 clones, with almost 85% found just once. The J segment lost 5 bases and the V segment lost 3 bases, leaving 7 bases of the junction unmatched. CDR1 GTSNPN and CDR2 SVGIG come from the germline V gene (reference sequence). The CDR3 extends over 13 amino acids. Sequencing was done on a sample of PBMCs or T cells enriched from blood (not recorded which). The TCR sequence derives from a man aged 40-55 years who had recovered from COVID-19. The chain employs TRBV30 and TRBJ2-7; 7 nucleotides agree with TRBD1. CDR3 sequence: CAWRGGPGDEQYF. The CDR3 DNA is TGTGCCTGGAGAGGGGGCCCCGGGGACGAGCAGTACTTC.